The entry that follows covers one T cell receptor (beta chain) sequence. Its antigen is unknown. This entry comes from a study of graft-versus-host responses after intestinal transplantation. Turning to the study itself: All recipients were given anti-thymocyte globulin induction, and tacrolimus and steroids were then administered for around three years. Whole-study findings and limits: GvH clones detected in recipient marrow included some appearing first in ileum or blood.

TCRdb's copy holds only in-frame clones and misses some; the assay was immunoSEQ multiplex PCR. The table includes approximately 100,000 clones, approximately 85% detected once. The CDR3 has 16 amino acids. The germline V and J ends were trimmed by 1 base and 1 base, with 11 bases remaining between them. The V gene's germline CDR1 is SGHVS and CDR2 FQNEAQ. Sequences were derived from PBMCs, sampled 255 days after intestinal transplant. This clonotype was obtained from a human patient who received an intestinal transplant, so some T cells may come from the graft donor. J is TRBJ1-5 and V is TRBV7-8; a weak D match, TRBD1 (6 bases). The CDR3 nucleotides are TGTGCCAGCAGCTTAGGGGTGCAGGGGAGCAATCAGCCCCAGCATTTT. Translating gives CASSLGVQGSNQPQHF.